This TCR beta chain was sequenced in a study of human T cells and chemical hapten exposure. Study information: For sensitization, 2% DPC was applied to a roughly 2 cm by roughly 2 cm patch of upper inner arm skin.

About this clonotype: As yet, its antigen is unknown.

A single record per CDR3 protein comes from TCRdb applying MiXCR to the RACE reads. The sample holds roughly 80,000 distinct CDR3 sequences, around a tenth seen once. Study observations and caveats: No alteration of TCRs above 1 in 1000 frequency was seen with DPC sensitization. Relative to controls, expanded TCRs formed significantly more large CDR3 similarity clusters.

This CDR3 contains 14 residues. The germline V and J ends were trimmed by 5 bases and 6 bases, with 16 bases remaining between them. Germline-derived CDR1 and CDR2 are SGHVS and FNYEAQ. Time point reported: patch test 1, 2 weeks after DPC sensitization. Treatment meaning: therapeutic diphenylcyclopropenone sensitization with weekly scalp DPC. The donor pool consisted of alopecia patients aged 18 to 70 years, considered suitable for DPC. This material consisted of whole blood, taken in connection with sensitization to the hapten diphenylcyclopropenone (DPC). V is TRBV7-6 and J is TRBJ1-1; D possibly corresponds to TRBD1 (5 bases). This receptor was identified in a woman between 45 and 60 years old with alopecia areata. Some clones in this sample may be carry-over from other donors' samples. The chain's CDR3 is CASSPGLGSAEAFF. The CDR3 DNA is TGTGCCAGCAGCCCGGGACTGGGAAGTGCTGAAGCTTTCTTT. Complete variable domain (other parts from reference TRBV7-6 and TRBJ1-1): GAGVSQSPRYKVTKRGQDVALRCDPISGHVSLYWYRQALGQGPEFLTYFNYEAQQDKSGLPNDRFSAERPEGSISTLTIQRTEQRDSAMYRCASSPGLGSAEAFFGQGTRLTVV.